This TCR beta chain is from a study of regulatory T cells in long-lasting Graves disease. At the level of the study: Antithyroid drug intake by newly diagnosed Graves' patients had lasted under 3 months. Study-wide findings and caveats: New patients shared fewer public clonotypes (approximately 970) than persistent patients did (approximately 2,700). Those with persistent Graves' had less TCR diversity than newly diagnosed patients. Possibly, too few samples lowered accuracy.

Documented time point: newly diagnosed GD, antithyroid drugs for less than 3 months. Construction of the TCR library relied on RNA isolated from PBMCs. This clonotype came up many times. Its target is not known. Losses at the gene ends were 5 bases for V and 4 bases for J; bases not matched to a gene: 6. Germline-derived CDR1 and CDR2 are MNHNS and SASEGT. The CDR3 totals 14 residues. Library construction for TCR beta used iRepertoire HTBI primers and Arm-PCR of CDR3 regions. TCRdb reprocessed the multiplex PCR reads with MiXCR, giving one entry per CDR3 protein. The sample includes roughly 380,000 distinct CDR3 sequences, 15% to 18% seen only once; the top ten take 22%.

The specimen comprised peripheral blood mononuclear cells (PBMCs), sampled at new diagnosis, from a patient treated with antithyroid drugs. This sequence joins TRBV6-1 and TRBJ1-2; the match to TRBD1 covers 8 bases. The receptor was derived from a female donor with Graves disease. The CDR3 here is CASSTGGLGYGYTF. Here the CDR3 DNA reads TGTGCCAGCAGTACAGGGGGATTGGGCTATGGCTACACCTTC.